The 6 T cell receptor beta chains given below trace back to one sample, sequenced in a study of blood T cell repertoires in COVID-19. TCRdb keeps only in-frame clones here, not all; method: immunoSEQ multiplex PCR. This sample has approximately 53,000 clones, with about four fifths found just once. Sequenced: peripheral blood. These receptors came from a woman aged 55-70 years with acute or convalescent COVID-19.

This clone was seen a handful of times. V is TRBV7-9 and J is TRBJ2-7; TRBD2 might be the D (6 bases). CDR1 is SEHNR and CDR2 is FQNEAQ in the germline V gene (reference sequence). The germline V and J ends were trimmed by 3 bases and 4 bases, with 13 bases remaining between them. The CDR3 covers 14 residues. The CDR3 DNA reads TGTGCCAGCAGCTTCGCGGGGAATGAATACGAGCAGTACTTC. This sequence encodes CASSFAGNEYEQYF.

Here the CDR3 reads CASSPLLAGEGEQFF. CDR3 DNA sequence: TGTGCCAGCAGTCCCTTACTAGCGGGGGAGGGTGAGCAGTTCTTC. The rearrangement uses TRBV2 and TRBJ2-1, with 11 bases lining up with TRBD2. The germline V gene has CDR1 SNHLY and CDR2 FYNNEI. The J segment lost 9 bases and the V segment lost 5 bases, leaving 9 bases of the junction unmatched. The CDR3 is 15 amino acids. Drawing the rest from reference TRBV2 and TRBJ2-1, the complete variable domain is EPEVTQTPSHQVTQMGQEVILRCVPISNHLYFYWYRQILGQKVEFLVSFYNNEISEKSEIFDDQFSVERPDGSNFTLKIRSTKLEDSAMYFCASSPLLAGEGEQFFGPGTRLTVL.

The chain uses TRBV11-2 and TRBJ1-6; 7 bases are shared with TRBD1. The V gene end was trimmed by 8 bases and the J gene end by 7 bases; junction bases not matched to a gene: 2. The CDR3 loop spans 12 amino acids. From germline, CDR1 is SGHAT and CDR2 FQNNGV. CDR3 DNA: TGTGCCAGCGGGACAGAGAATTCACCCCTCCACTTT. This encodes CASGTENSPLHF. The variable domain in full, with the rest retrieved from reference TRBV11-2 and TRBJ1-6, is EAGVAQSPRYKIIEKRQSVAFWCNPISGHATLYWYQQILGQGPKLLIQFQNNGVVDDSQLPKDRFSAERLKGVDSTLKIQPAKLEDSAVYLCASGTENSPLHFGNGTRLTVT.

The chain has TRBV7-2 and TRBJ1-1; 8 bases agree with TRBD1. The CDR3 length is 15 residues. The ends lost 1 base at V and 7 bases at J; junction bases unmatched: 8. Germline CDR1 and CDR2: SGHTA and FQGNSA. The CDR3 nucleotides are TGTGCCAGCAGCTTAGAGTACAGGGGGAAACTTGAAGCTTTCTTT. Amino acid sequence: CASSLEYRGKLEAFF.

The chain joins TRBV3-1 (or the pseudogene TRBV3-2) to TRBJ2-1, with 7 positions matching TRBD2. V shed 4 bases and J 9 bases; nucleotides not matched to a gene: 12. Looked up from germline, CDR1 is LGHDT and CDR2 is YNNKEL (reference sequence). CDR3 length: 15 residues. The DNA of the CDR3 is TGTGCCAGCAGCCTGGCGGGCGGGGGAACCGGTGAGCAGTTCTTC. It yields the protein CASSLAGGGTGEQFF.

The chain couples TRBV11-2 to TRBJ1-5; tentatively, D is TRBD1 (6 bases). Trimming took 5 bases from V and 10 from J, leaving 12 bases between them. This CDR3 region has 12 residues. Germline loops: CDR1 SGHAT, CDR2 FQNNGV. The CDR3 here is CASSQGGQPQHF. CDR3 nucleotide sequence: TGTGCCAGCAGCCAAGGGGGACAACCCCAGCATTTT.